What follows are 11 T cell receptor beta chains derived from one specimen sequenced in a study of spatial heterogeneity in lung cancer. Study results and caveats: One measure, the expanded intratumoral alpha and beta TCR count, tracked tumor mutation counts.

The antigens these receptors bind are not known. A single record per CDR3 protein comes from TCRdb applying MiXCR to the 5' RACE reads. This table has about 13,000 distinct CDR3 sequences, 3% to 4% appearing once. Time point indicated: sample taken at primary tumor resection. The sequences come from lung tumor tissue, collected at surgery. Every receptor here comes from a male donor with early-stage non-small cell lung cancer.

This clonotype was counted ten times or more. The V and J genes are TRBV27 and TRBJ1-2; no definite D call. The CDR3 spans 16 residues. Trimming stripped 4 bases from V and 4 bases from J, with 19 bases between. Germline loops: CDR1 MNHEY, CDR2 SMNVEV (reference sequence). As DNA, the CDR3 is TGTGCCAGCAGTTATTCGGGAGGTCCCTACGGCTATGGCTACACCTTC. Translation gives CASSYSGGPYGYGYTF.

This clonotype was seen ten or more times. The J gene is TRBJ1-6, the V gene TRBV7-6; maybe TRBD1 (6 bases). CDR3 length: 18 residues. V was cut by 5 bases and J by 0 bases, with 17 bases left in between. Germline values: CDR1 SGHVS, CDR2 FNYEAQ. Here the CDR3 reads CASSLDSRGSSYNSPLHF. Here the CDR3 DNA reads TGTGCCAGCAGCCTGGACAGCCGAGGGAGCTCCTATAATTCACCCCTCCACTTT.

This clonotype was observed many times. The CDR3 bases are TGTGCTAGTGGTTTTGGGGACAGGGGATTCGGCGAGCAGTACTTC. Encoded protein: CASGFGDRGFGEQYF. The chain combines TRBV12-5 with TRBJ2-7; 10 bases map to TRBD1. V lost 3 bases and J lost 6; bases outside the gene matches: 8. The CDR3 has 15 residues. From germline, CDR1 is LGHNT and CDR2 FRNRAP.

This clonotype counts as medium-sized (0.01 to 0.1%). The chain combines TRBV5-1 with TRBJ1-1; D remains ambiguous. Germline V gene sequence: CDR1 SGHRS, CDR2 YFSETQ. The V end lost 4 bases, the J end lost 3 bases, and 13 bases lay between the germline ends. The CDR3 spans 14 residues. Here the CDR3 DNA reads TGCGCCAGCAGCAATGATCCGTTTTACACTGAAGCTTTCTTT. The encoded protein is CASSNDPFYTEAFF.

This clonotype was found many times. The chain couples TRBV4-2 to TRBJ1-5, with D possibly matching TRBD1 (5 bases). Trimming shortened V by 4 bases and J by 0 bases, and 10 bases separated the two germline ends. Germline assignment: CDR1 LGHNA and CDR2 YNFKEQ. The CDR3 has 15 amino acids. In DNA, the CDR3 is TGTGCCAGCAGCCCCACCAGGGATAGCAATCAGCCCCAGCATTTT. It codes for CASSPTRDSNQPQHF.

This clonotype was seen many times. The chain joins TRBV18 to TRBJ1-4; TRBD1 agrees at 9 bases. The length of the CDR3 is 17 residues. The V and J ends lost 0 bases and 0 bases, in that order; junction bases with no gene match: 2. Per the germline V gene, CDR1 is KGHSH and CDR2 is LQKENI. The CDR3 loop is CASSPPTGGATNEKLFF. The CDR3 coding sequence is TGTGCCAGCTCACCACCGACAGGGGGAGCAACTAATGAAAAACTGTTTTTT.

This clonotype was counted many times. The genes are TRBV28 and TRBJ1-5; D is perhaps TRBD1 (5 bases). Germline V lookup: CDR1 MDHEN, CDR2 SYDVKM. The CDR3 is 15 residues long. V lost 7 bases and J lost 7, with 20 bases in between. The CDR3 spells CASKYRGGTEQPQHF. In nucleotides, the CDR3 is TGTGCCAGCAAATACCGGGGGGGGACGGAACAGCCCCAGCATTTT.

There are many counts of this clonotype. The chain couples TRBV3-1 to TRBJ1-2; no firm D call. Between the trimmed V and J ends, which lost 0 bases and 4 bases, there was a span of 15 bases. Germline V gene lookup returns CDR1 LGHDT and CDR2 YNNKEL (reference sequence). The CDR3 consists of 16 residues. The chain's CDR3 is CASSQDAGELSYGYTF. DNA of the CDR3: TGTGCCAGCAGCCAAGACGCCGGGGAGCTAAGCTATGGCTACACCTTC.

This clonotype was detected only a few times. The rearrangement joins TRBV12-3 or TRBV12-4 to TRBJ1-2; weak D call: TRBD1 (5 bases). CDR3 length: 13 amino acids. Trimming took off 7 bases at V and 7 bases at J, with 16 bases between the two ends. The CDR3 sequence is CASNPTVGPGYTF. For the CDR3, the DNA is TGTGCCAGCAACCCTACGGTGGGGCCTGGCTACACCTTC.

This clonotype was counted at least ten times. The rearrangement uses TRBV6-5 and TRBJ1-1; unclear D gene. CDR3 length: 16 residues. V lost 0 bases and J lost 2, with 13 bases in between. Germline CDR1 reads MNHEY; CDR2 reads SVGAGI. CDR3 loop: CASSYSVVPGNTEAFF. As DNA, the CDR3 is TGTGCCAGCAGTTACTCGGTGGTACCAGGTAACACTGAAGCTTTCTTT.

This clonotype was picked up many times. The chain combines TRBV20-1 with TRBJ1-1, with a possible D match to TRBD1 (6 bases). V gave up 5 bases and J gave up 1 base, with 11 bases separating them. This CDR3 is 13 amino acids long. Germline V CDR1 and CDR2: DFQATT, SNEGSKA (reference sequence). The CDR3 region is CSAGGTRNTEAFF. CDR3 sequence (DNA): TGCAGTGCTGGGGGGACACGGAACACTGAAGCTTTCTTT.